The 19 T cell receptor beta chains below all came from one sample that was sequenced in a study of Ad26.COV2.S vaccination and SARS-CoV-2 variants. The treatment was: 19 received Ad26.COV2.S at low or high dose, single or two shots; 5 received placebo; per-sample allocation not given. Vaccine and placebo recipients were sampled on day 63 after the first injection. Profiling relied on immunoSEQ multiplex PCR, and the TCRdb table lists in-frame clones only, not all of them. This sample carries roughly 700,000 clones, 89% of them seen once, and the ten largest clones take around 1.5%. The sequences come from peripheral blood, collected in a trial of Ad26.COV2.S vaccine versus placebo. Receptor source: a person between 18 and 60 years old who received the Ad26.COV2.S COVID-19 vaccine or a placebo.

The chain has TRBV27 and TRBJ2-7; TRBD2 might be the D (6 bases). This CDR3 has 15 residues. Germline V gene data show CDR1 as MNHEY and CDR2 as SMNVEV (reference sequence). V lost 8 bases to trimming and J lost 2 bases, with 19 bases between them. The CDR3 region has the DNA TGTGCCAGCTCCGGGGGAGGTCTAGGAACCTACGAGCAGTACTTC. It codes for CASSGGGLGTYEQYF.

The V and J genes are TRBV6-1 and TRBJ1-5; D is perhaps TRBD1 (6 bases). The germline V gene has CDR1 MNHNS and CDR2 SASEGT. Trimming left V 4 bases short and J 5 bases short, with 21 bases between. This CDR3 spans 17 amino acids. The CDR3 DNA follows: TGTGCCAGCAGTGCGTTTCCAGGGGCCAATTCGGATCAGCCCCAGCATTTT. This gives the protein CASSAFPGANSDQPQHF.

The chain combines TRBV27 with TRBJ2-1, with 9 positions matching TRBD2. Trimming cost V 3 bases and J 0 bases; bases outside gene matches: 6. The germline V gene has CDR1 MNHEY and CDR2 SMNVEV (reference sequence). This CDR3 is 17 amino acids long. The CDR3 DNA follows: TGTGCCAGCAGTTTCCCGGGTAGCGGGAGCTCCTACAATGAGCAGTTCTTC. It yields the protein CASSFPGSGSSYNEQFF.

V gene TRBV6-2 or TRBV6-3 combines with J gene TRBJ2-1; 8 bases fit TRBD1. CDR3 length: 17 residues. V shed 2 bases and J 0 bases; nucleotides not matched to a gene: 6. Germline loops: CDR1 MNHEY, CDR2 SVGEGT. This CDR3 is CASSYNRGENSYNEQFF. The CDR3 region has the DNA TGTGCCAGCAGTTACAACAGGGGGGAGAACTCCTACAATGAGCAGTTCTTC.

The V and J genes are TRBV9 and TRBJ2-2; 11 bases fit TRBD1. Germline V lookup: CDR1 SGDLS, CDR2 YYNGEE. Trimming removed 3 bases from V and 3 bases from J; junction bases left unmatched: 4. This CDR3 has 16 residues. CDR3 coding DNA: TGTGCCAGCAGCGGGACAGGGGGCCAAGACACCGGGGAGCTGTTTTTT. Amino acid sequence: CASSGTGGQDTGELFF.

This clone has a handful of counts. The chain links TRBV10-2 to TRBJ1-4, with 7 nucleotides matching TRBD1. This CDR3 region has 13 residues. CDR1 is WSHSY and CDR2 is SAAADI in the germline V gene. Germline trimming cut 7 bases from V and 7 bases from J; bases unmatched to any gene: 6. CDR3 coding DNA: TGCGCCAGCATTGGCCAGGGGGGTGAAAAACTGTTTTTT. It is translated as CASIGQGGEKLFF.

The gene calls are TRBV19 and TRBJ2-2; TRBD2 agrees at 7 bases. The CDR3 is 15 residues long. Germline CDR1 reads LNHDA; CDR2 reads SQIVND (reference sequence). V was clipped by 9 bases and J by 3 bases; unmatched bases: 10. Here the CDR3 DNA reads TGTGCCAGCGGGGCAGCCGGGGGGTACACCGGGGAGCTGTTTTTT. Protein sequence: CASGAAGGYTGELFF.

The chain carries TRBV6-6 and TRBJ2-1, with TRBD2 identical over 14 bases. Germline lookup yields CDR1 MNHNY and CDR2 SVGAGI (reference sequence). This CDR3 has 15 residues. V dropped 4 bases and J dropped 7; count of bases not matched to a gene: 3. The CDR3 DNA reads TGTGCCAGCAGTTCCGGGACTAGCGGGGGTAATGAGCAGTTCTTC. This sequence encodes CASSSGTSGGNEQFF.

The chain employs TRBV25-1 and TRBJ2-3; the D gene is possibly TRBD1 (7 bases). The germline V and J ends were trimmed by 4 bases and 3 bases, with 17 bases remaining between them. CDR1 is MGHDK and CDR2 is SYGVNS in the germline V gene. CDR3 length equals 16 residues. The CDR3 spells CASSARAGGLTDTQYF. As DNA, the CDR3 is TGTGCCAGCAGTGCACGAGCAGGGGGACTGACAGATACGCAGTATTTT.

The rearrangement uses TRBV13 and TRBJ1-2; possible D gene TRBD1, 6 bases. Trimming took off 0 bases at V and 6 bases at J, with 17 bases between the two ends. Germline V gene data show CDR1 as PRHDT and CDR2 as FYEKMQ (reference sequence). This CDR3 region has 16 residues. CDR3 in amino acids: CASSLGRGRWGDGYTF. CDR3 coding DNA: TGTGCCAGCAGCTTAGGCAGGGGCCGCTGGGGAGATGGCTACACCTTC.

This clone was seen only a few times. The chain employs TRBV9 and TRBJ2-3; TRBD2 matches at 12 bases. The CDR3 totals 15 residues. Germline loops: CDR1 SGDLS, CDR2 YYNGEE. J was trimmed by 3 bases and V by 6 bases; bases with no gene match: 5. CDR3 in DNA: TGTGCCAGCACCGAGACTAGCGGGAGTACAGATACGCAGTATTTT. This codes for CASTETSGSTDTQYF.

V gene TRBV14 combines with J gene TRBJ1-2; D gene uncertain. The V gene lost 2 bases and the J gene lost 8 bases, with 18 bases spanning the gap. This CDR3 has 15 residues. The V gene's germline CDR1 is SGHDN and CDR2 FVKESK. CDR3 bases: TGTGCCAGCAGCCAATATAACACCGGATTAAGAGGCTACACCTTC. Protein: CASSQYNTGLRGYTF.

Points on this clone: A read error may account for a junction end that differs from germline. The CDR3, as DNA: TGTGCTAGCAGCTTTGACCTGGGACGCGACAATGAGCAGTTCTTC. As protein: CASSFDLGRDNEQFF. This chain connects TRBV7-7 to TRBJ2-1; D possibly matches TRBD1 or TRBD2 (5 bases each). Germline assignment: CDR1 SSHAT and CDR2 FNYEAQ (reference sequence). This CDR3 region has 15 residues.

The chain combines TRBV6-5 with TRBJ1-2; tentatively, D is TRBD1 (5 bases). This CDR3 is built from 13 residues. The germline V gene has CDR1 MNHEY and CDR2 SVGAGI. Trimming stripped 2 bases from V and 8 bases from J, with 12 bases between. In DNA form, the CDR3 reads TGTGCCAGCAGTTACAGGAGGGGTAGCGGCTACACCTTC. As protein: CASSYRRGSGYTF.

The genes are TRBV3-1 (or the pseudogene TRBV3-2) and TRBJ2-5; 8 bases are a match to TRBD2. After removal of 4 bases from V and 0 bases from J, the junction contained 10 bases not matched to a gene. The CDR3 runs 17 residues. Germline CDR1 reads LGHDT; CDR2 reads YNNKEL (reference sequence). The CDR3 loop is CASSPDLRGGYQETQYF. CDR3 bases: TGTGCCAGCAGCCCAGATCTCCGCGGGGGGTACCAAGAGACCCAGTACTTC.

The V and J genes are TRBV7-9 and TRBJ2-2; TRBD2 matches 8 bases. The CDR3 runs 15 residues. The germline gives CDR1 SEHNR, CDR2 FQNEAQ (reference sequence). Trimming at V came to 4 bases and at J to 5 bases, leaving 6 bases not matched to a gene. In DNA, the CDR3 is TGTGCCAGCAGCTATAGCGGGGCGGCTACCGGGGAGCTGTTTTTT. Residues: CASSYSGAATGELFF.

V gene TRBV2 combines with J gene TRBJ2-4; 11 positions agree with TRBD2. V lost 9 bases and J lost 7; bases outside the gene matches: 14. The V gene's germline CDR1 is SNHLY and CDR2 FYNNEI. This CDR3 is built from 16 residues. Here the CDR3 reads CASSGRALHPYNIQYF. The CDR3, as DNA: TGTGCCAGTAGCGGGAGGGCCCTTCATCCATATAACATTCAGTACTTC.

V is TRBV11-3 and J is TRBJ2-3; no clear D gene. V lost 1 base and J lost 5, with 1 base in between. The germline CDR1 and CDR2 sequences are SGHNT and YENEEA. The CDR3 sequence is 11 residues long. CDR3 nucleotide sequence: TGTGCCAGCAGCTTAGGAGATACGCAGTATTTT. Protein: CASSLGDTQYF.

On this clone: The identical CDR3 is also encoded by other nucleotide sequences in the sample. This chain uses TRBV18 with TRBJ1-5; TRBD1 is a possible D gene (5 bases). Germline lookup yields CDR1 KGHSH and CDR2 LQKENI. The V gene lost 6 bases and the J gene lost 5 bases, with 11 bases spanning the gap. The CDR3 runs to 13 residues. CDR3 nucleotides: TGTGCCAGCTCCCCAGGGACCGATCAGCCCCAGCATTTT. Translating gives CASSPGTDQPQHF.